The present entry profiles one T cell receptor beta chain with its context. Its antigen remains unknown. These data originate in a study of T-cell reconstitution after alpha-beta-depleted transplantation in children. This sample's TCRbeta library carried unique molecular identifier barcodes. One entry per CDR3 protein results from TCRdb running MiXCR on the PCR reads. The sample contains fewer than 250,000 distinct CDR3 sequences, approximately 17% of which appear only once. Study outcomes and limitations: Diversity and T-cell counts at one year after transplant derived mostly from new T cells. Reportedly, alpha-beta T cells present about two months post-transplant originated from several hundred expanded clones of graft origin. Some patients owed their high day-60 TCRbeta diversity to surviving recipient T cells and thymic progenitors.

In germline, CDR1 is SEHNR, CDR2 FQNEAQ (reference sequence). This CDR3 spans 15 amino acids. V gave up 5 bases and J gave up 8 bases; unmatched junction bases: 5. The chain links TRBV7-9 to TRBJ2-1; 14 bases match TRBD2. This TCR derives from a male patient aged 2-15 years who had a stem cell transplant for acute lymphoblastic leukemia, so the T cells may come from the graft donor. This sample comprised PBMCs, mostly from graft donor cells, obtained 360 days after TCRalphabeta/CD19-depleted stem cell transplant. The CDR3 protein is CASSHGTSGSYEQFF. The CDR3 DNA follows: TGTGCCAGCAGCCATGGGACTAGCGGGAGCTATGAGCAGTTCTTC.